A single sample gave rise to the 25 T cell receptor beta chains below, sequenced in a study of blood T cell repertoires in COVID-19. Produced via immunoSEQ multiplex PCR; TCRdb's table is partial and in-frame only. The data hold 130,000 to 150,000 clones, with under 90% observed a single time. The specimen was peripheral blood. These receptors came from a human donor in a cohort sampled during active COVID-19.

The gene calls are TRBV5-1 and TRBJ2-3, with a tentative D call TRBD1 (5 bases). The CDR3 has 13 residues. The ends were cut back, 0 bases at V and 4 bases at J, with 6 bases in the middle. Looked up from germline, CDR1 is SGHRS and CDR2 is YFSETQ. The chain's CDR3 is CASSLETADTQYF. In DNA, the CDR3 is TGCGCCAGCAGCTTGGAGACAGCAGATACGCAGTATTTT.

The chain recombines TRBV4-2 with TRBJ2-1; 14 bases align to TRBD2. Germline CDR1 LGHNA, CDR2 YNFKEQ. The CDR3 has 16 amino acids. J gave up 4 bases and V 4 bases, and 3 bases lay outside the gene matches. In DNA, the CDR3 is TGTGCCAGCAGCCCGACTAGCGGGGGGGTATACAATGAGCAGTTCTTC. It codes for CASSPTSGGVYNEQFF.

V is TRBV5-1 and J is TRBJ2-3, with 10 bases lining up with TRBD1. Germline lookup yields CDR1 SGHRS and CDR2 YFSETQ. The length of the CDR3 is 18 residues. The V segment lost 1 base and the J segment 1 base; nucleotides outside the gene matches: 9. In DNA form, the CDR3 reads TGCGCCAGCAGCTTGTCAGTCACCGGGACAGGGGGCACAGATACGCAGTATTTT. Protein: CASSLSVTGTGGTDTQYF.

V is TRBV27 and J is TRBJ2-3; 12 nucleotides match TRBD1. The V gene's germline CDR1 is MNHEY and CDR2 SMNVEV (reference sequence). The ends lost 1 base at V and 6 bases at J; junction bases unmatched: 5. The CDR3 runs to 16 residues. CDR3 DNA: TGTGCCAGCAGTTTATTCGGGACAGGGGGCAGGGATACGCAGTATTTT. Translating it yields CASSLFGTGGRDTQYF.

V and J are TRBV9 and TRBJ2-1; D is perhaps TRBD1 (8 bases). The ends were cut back, 2 bases at V and 6 bases at J, with 15 bases in the middle. Per the germline V gene, CDR1 is SGDLS and CDR2 is YYNGEE. CDR3 size: 15 residues. The CDR3: CASSVGAGTGNEQFF. In DNA, the CDR3 is TGTGCCAGCAGCGTGGGAGCGGGGACAGGCAATGAGCAGTTCTTC.

The V call is TRBV15, the J call TRBJ1-5; D uncertain. The V end lost 1 base, the J end lost 2 bases, and 6 bases lay between the germline ends. Germline values: CDR1 LNHNV, CDR2 YYDKDF (reference sequence). CDR3 length: 14 residues. This CDR3 is CATSRVGGNQPQHF. The CDR3 DNA reads as TGTGCCACCAGCAGAGTGGGCGGCAATCAGCCCCAGCATTTT.

The J gene is TRBJ2-1, the V gene TRBV5-1, with TRBD1 matching over 10 bases. With V trimmed by 4 bases and J by 6 bases, 10 bases remained unmatched. From germline, CDR1 is SGHRS and CDR2 YFSETQ. The CDR3 covers 16 residues. CDR3 sequence: CASSHRQGAGGNEQFF. CDR3 DNA sequence: TGCGCCAGCAGCCATAGACAGGGGGCGGGAGGCAATGAGCAGTTCTTC.

This chain joins TRBV10-3 and TRBJ1-1, with 7 bases matching TRBD1. The CDR3 consists of 15 residues. CDR1 is ENHRY and CDR2 is SYGVKD in the germline V gene. V lost 5 bases and J lost 1; bases outside the gene matches: 7. The CDR3 DNA reads as TGTGCCATCAGTCCTACAGGGGCCCCGAACACTGAAGCTTTCTTT. Protein product: CAISPTGAPNTEAFF.

The J gene is TRBJ2-3, the V gene TRBV7-6, with D possibly matching TRBD2 (5 bases). The CDR3 covers 15 residues. V lost 1 base, J lost 0 bases, and 8 bases lay in between. The germline V gene has CDR1 SGHVS and CDR2 FNYEAQ. The CDR3 DNA is TGTGCCAGCAGCTTAGAGAGCGGAAGCACAGATACGCAGTATTTT. As protein: CASSLESGSTDTQYF.

V gene TRBV11-1 combines with J gene TRBJ1-2, with 7 bases fitting TRBD1. The CDR3 runs 13 residues. In germline, CDR1 is SGHAT, CDR2 FQDESV (reference sequence). The J segment lost 5 bases and the V segment lost 5 bases, leaving 5 bases of the junction unmatched. The CDR3 DNA sequence: TGTGCCAGCAGCCCCGGGACAGAGTATGGCTACACCTTC. Encoded protein: CASSPGTEYGYTF.

This clone was picked up a small number of times. This chain joins TRBV4-3 and TRBJ1-2, with no clear D. The germline V gene has CDR1 LGHNA and CDR2 YSLEER. CDR3 length: 15 amino acids. V lost 0 bases and J 3 bases, leaving 11 bases between the germline ends. As DNA, the CDR3 is TGCGCCAGCAGCCAAGATCTAAACAGTTACTATGGCTACACCTTC. Translating it yields CASSQDLNSYYGYTF.

This clone turned up a few times. The rearrangement joins TRBV7-9 to TRBJ2-1; unclear D gene. Germline V lookup: CDR1 SEHNR, CDR2 FQNEAQ (reference sequence). V was pared by 5 bases and J by 4 bases, with 18 bases between. The CDR3 sequence is 16 residues long. As DNA, the CDR3 is TGTGCCAGCAGCCCACGACTGGGTCCGACTTACAATGAGCAGTTCTTC. It codes for CASSPRLGPTYNEQFF.

This clone was recorded a few times. This chain connects TRBV25-1 to TRBJ1-2; D call uncertain. The CDR3 sequence is 15 residues long. The germline gives CDR1 MGHDK, CDR2 SYGVNS. The V gene lost 3 bases and the J gene lost 2 bases, with 13 bases spanning the gap. The DNA for the CDR3 is TGTGCCAGCAGTGATTCTGCCCGGGGAAACTATGGCTACACCTTC. As protein: CASSDSARGNYGYTF.

This chain connects TRBV5-1 to TRBJ2-7; 7 bases map to TRBD1. The ends lost 0 bases at V and 4 bases at J; junction bases unmatched: 4. The CDR3 extends over 14 amino acids. Germline CDR1 and CDR2: SGHRS and YFSETQ. The CDR3 here is CASSLGPGGYEQYF. CDR3 sequence (DNA): TGCGCCAGCAGCTTGGGTCCAGGGGGATACGAGCAGTACTTC. The full variable domain, its missing parts supplied by reference TRBV5-1 and TRBJ2-7, is KAGVTQTPRYLIKTRGQQVTLSCSPISGHRSVSWYQQTPGQGLQFLFEYFSETQRNKGNFPGRFSGRQFSNSRSEMNVSTLELGDSALYLCASSLGPGGYEQYFGPGTRLTVT.

V usage is TRBV5-4 and J usage is TRBJ1-4, with no clear D. The germline CDR1 and CDR2 sequences are SGHNT and YYREEE (reference sequence). There are 14 residues in the CDR3. Trimming removed 0 bases at V and 5 bases at J, with 8 bases between. CDR3 in amino acids: CASSLAGRNEKLFF. CDR3 DNA: TGTGCCAGCAGCTTGGCGGGGAGGAATGAAAAACTGTTTTTT.

This rearrangement joins TRBV7-6 to TRBJ2-3; the D is unclear. Germline CDR1 is SGHVS and CDR2 is FNYEAQ. V dropped 1 base and J dropped 3 bases, with 14 bases sitting between them. This CDR3 has 16 amino acids. The CDR3 region has the DNA TGTGCCAGCAGCTTAGGGTCCGTCCTAGAAACAGATACGCAGTATTTT. Translating gives CASSLGSVLETDTQYF.

The chain couples TRBV5-4 to TRBJ1-4; TRBD1 aligns across 8 bases. In germline, CDR1 is SGHNT, CDR2 YYREEE (reference sequence). V lost 4 bases to trimming and J lost 7 bases; unmatched junction nucleotides: 12. This CDR3 contains 16 residues. The CDR3 spells CASSGGEGQVAEKLFF. The CDR3 DNA sequence: TGTGCCAGCAGCGGGGGAGAGGGACAGGTGGCTGAAAAACTGTTTTTT.

This clone was seen only a few times. The chain employs TRBV6-5 and TRBJ2-7; D is possibly TRBD2 (5 bases). The CDR3 runs to 13 residues. The V end was cut by 2 bases, the J end by 6 bases, with 11 bases between. Germline V gene data show CDR1 as MNHEY and CDR2 as SVGAGI. The CDR3 loop reads CASSYPGRGEQYF. DNA of the CDR3: TGTGCCAGCAGTTACCCCGGTCGGGGCGAGCAGTACTTC.

The chain recombines TRBV7-3 with TRBJ2-3, with 9 bases matching TRBD2. With V trimmed by 5 bases and J by 5 bases, 11 bases remained unmatched. Germline CDR1 reads SGHTA; CDR2 reads FQGTGA. This CDR3 has 16 residues. The CDR3 spells CASSLDGGGAGDTQYF. The DNA for the CDR3 is TGTGCCAGCAGCCTGGATGGCGGGGGGGCAGGAGATACGCAGTATTTT.

This rearrangement joins TRBV4-3 to TRBJ2-3; the match to TRBD2 covers 9 bases. Looked up from germline, CDR1 is LGHNA and CDR2 is YSLEER. The length of the CDR3 is 15 residues. Germline trimming cut 4 bases from V and 6 bases from J; bases unmatched to any gene: 8. CDR3 sequence: CASSREGGGADTQYF. The CDR3 region has the DNA TGCGCCAGCAGCCGAGAGGGCGGGGGGGCGGATACGCAGTATTTT.

The rearrangement joins TRBV27 to TRBJ2-1; D ambiguous. The CDR3 sequence is 11 residues long. Germline V gene lookup returns CDR1 MNHEY and CDR2 SMNVEV (reference sequence). Between the trimmed V and J ends, which lost 6 bases and 9 bases, there was a span of 9 bases. The CDR3 sequence: CASSPGGEQFF. The CDR3 DNA reads as TGTGCCAGCAGCCCGGGTGGTGAGCAGTTCTTC.

The V gene is TRBV18, the J gene TRBJ2-7; 10 nucleotides match TRBD1. J was trimmed by 6 bases and V by 5 bases; bases with no gene match: 7. Germline V gene lookup returns CDR1 KGHSH and CDR2 LQKENI. The CDR3 is 14 residues long. The CDR3 DNA is TGTGCCAGCTCAAGGGGACAGGGGAAATCCGAGCAGTACTTC. Amino acid sequence: CASSRGQGKSEQYF. Variable domain in full (rest from reference TRBV18 and TRBJ2-7): NAGVMQNPRHLVRRRGQEARLRCSPMKGHSHVYWYRQLPEEGLKFMVYLQKENIIDESGMPKERFSAEFPKEGPSILRIQQVVRGDSAAYFCASSRGQGKSEQYFGPGTRLTVT.

The chain combines TRBV9 with TRBJ2-3; possibly TRBD2 for D (5 bases). Trimming cost V 4 bases and J 3 bases, with 15 bases left between them. CDR1 is SGDLS, CDR2 YYNGEE, per germline. The CDR3 covers 15 residues. CDR3 sequence (DNA): TGTGCCAGCAGCCTATCCCCGACTACGACAGATACGCAGTATTTT. Encoded protein: CASSLSPTTTDTQYF. Variable domain in full (rest from reference TRBV9 and TRBJ2-3): DSGVTQTPKHLITATGQRVTLRCSPRSGDLSVYWYQQSLDQGLQFLIQYYNGEERAKGNILERFSAQQFPDLHSELNLSSLELGDSALYFCASSLSPTTTDTQYFGPGTRLTVL.

The count of this clone is one. V and J are TRBV7-6 and TRBJ1-3; no definite D call. Germline V gives CDR1 SGHVS, CDR2 FNYEAQ. The CDR3 has 15 residues. V lost 1 base and J 4 bases, leaving 11 bases between the germline ends. The CDR3 spells CASSLVVGAGNTIYF. The CDR3 DNA sequence: TGTGCCAGCAGCTTAGTAGTGGGCGCAGGAAACACCATATATTTT.

DNA for the CDR3: TGTGCCAGCAACAACGCCGGGGGGGTCACTGAAGCTTTCTTT. Translation: CASNNAGGVTEAFF. The chain carries TRBV7-8 and TRBJ1-1, with D tentatively TRBD1 (5 bases). CDR1 and CDR2 (germline): SGHVS, FQNEAQ. The CDR3 totals 14 residues. Trimming cost V 7 bases and J 4 bases, with 16 bases left between them. Full variable domain (rest looked up from reference TRBV7-8 and TRBJ1-1): GAGVSQSPRYKVAKRGQDVALRCDPISGHVSLFWYQQALGQGPEFLTYFQNEAQLDKSGLPSDRFFAERPEGSVSTLKIQRTQQEDSAVYLCASNNAGGVTEAFFGQGTRLTVV.